The 21 T cell receptor beta chains below come from one sample, sequenced in a study of shared T cell receptors in the human thymus. TCRdb keeps only in-frame clones here, not all; method: immunoSEQ multiplex PCR. Of 600,000 to 900,000 clones listed, 75% to 90% were seen once; the top ten hold 0.0095% to 0.011%. The sample was also linked to a second study, of human thymus T cells.

The sample was thymocytes. Receptors were obtained from a girl less than two years old with a congenital heart defect.

The chain combines TRBV6-1 with TRBJ1-2, with D uncertain. V lost 4 bases, J lost 4 bases, and 7 bases lay in between. The CDR3 runs 12 residues. Germline V gives CDR1 MNHNS, CDR2 SASEGT. The DNA for the CDR3 is TGTGCCAGCAGTGCAAACTCCTATGGCTACACCTTC. It encodes CASSANSYGYTF.

This chain uses TRBV19 with TRBJ1-5; D is ambiguous. V lost 7 bases and J 0 bases, leaving 13 bases between the germline ends. Germline CDR1 is LNHDA and CDR2 is SQIVND (reference sequence). This CDR3 contains 15 residues. The CDR3 DNA is TGTGCCAGTAAGAAGGATAGCCCTAGCAATCAGCCCCAGCATTTT. Its protein product is CASKKDSPSNQPQHF. The whole variable domain, remainder taken from reference TRBV19 and TRBJ1-5, is DGGITQSPKYLFRKEGQNVTLSCEQNLNHDAMYWYRQDPGQGLRLIYYSQIVNDFQKGDIAEGYSVSREKKESFPLTVTSAQKNPTAFYLCASKKDSPSNQPQHFGDGTRLSIL.

The chain carries TRBV15 and TRBJ2-1; 8 nucleotides match TRBD1. The V gene's germline CDR1 is LNHNV and CDR2 YYDKDF (reference sequence). Trimming cost V 2 bases and J 4 bases; bases outside gene matches: 7. The CDR3 has 16 amino acids. The CDR3 coding sequence is TGTGCCACCAGCAGACTGGACAGGGAGAATTACAATGAGCAGTTCTTC. It yields the protein CATSRLDRENYNEQFF.

The chain links TRBV7-2 to TRBJ1-5; a possible D gene is TRBD1 (5 bases). The V end was cut by 2 bases, the J end by 3 bases, with 20 bases between. The CDR3 consists of 18 residues. Germline V lookup: CDR1 SGHTA, CDR2 FQGNSA. CDR3 protein: CASSLLVRGVRDNQPQHF. For the CDR3, the DNA is TGTGCCAGCAGCTTACTGGTCCGGGGGGTCAGAGACAATCAGCCCCAGCATTTT.

This chain joins TRBV29-1 and TRBJ2-2, with no clear D. The germline gives CDR1 SQVTM, CDR2 ANQGSEA. This CDR3 is 13 amino acids long. The ends were cut back, 0 bases at V and 3 bases at J, with 5 bases in the middle. In DNA form, the CDR3 reads TGCAGCGTTGAAGAGAGGTACACCGGGGAGCTGTTTTTT. This codes for CSVEERYTGELFF.

The chain has TRBV9 and TRBJ1-2; 7 nucleotides match TRBD1. There are 16 residues in the CDR3. V was pared by 4 bases and J by 4 bases, with 13 bases of the junction left unmatched. Looked up from germline, CDR1 is SGDLS and CDR2 is YYNGEE. The CDR3 reads CASSSSATGVLYGYTF. The CDR3 nucleotides are TGTGCCAGCAGCTCTAGCGCAACAGGGGTCCTCTATGGCTACACCTTC. The whole variable domain, remainder taken from reference TRBV9 and TRBJ1-2, is DSGVTQTPKHLITATGQRVTLRCSPRSGDLSVYWYQQSLDQGLQFLIQYYNGEERAKGNILERFSAQQFPDLHSELNLSSLELGDSALYFCASSSSATGVLYGYTFGSGTRLTVV.

The genes are TRBV19 and TRBJ2-6, with 10 nucleotides matching TRBD1. Germline CDR1 and CDR2: LNHDA and SQIVND (reference sequence). The CDR3 is 18 residues long. The junction had 6 bases not matched to a gene; V was cut back by 3 bases and J by 1 base. The CDR3 DNA reads TGTGCCAGTAGTATCTTCCGGGACAGGGGATCTGGGGCCAACGTCCTGACTTTC. Encoded protein: CASSIFRDRGSGANVLTF.

The chain links TRBV19 to TRBJ2-7; possible D gene TRBD1, 6 bases. The CDR3 loop spans 17 amino acids. Trimming removed 5 bases from V and 0 bases from J, with 20 bases in between. Germline CDR1 reads LNHDA; CDR2 reads SQIVND (reference sequence). CDR3: CASSPLPGHRYSYEQYF. In nucleotides, the CDR3 is TGTGCCAGTAGTCCTTTACCGGGACATCGCTACTCCTACGAGCAGTACTTC.

The chain links TRBV27 to TRBJ2-1; TRBD2 might be the D (5 bases). CDR3 length equals 17 residues. The V gene lost 1 base and the J gene lost 6 bases, with 19 bases spanning the gap. Germline loops: CDR1 MNHEY, CDR2 SMNVEV (reference sequence). This CDR3 reads CASSLFPRERWVNEQFF. The CDR3 bases are TGTGCCAGCAGTTTATTCCCCAGAGAGCGGTGGGTCAATGAGCAGTTCTTC.

This rearrangement joins TRBV6-1 to TRBJ2-3; TRBD2 matches at 7 bases. The CDR3 is made up of 13 amino acids. The ends lost 5 bases at V and 4 bases at J; junction bases unmatched: 3. Germline V gene data show CDR1 as MNHNS and CDR2 as SASEGT. CDR3 DNA: TGTGCCAGCAGTATCCGGGAGGCAGATACGCAGTATTTT. Its translation: CASSIREADTQYF.

This sequence joins TRBV10-1 and TRBJ1-5, with 7 nucleotides matching TRBD1. This CDR3 spans 17 amino acids. Trimming took 6 bases from V and 1 from J; bases not matched to a gene: 12. CDR1 and CDR2 from the germline V gene are WNHNN and SYGVQD (reference sequence). CDR3 in DNA: TGCGCCAGCAGCCAAGGACAGGAAGGGGTGAGCAATCAGCCCCAGCATTTT. The encoded protein is CASSQGQEGVSNQPQHF.

The chain uses TRBV9 and TRBJ1-4; TRBD1 matches 7 bases. The CDR3 runs 18 residues. CDR1 and CDR2 from the germline V gene are SGDLS and YYNGEE. The ends lost 0 bases at V and 2 bases at J; junction bases unmatched: 10. The CDR3 region is CASSVAPDTGDTNEKLFF. For the CDR3, the DNA is TGTGCCAGCAGCGTAGCCCCGGACACAGGGGACACTAATGAAAAACTGTTTTTT.

The chain recombines TRBV7-9 with TRBJ1-2, with a weak D call TRBD1 (6 bases). The CDR3 is 14 residues long. Trimming took off 1 base at V and 3 bases at J, with 9 bases between the two ends. Germline V gene data show CDR1 as SEHNR and CDR2 as FQNEAQ (reference sequence). The chain's CDR3 is CASSLVGAYYGYTF. The CDR3 DNA reads TGTGCCAGCAGCTTAGTGGGGGCCTACTATGGCTACACCTTC. The entire variable domain, with the rest obtained from reference TRBV7-9 and TRBJ1-2, is as follows: DTGVSQNPRHKITKRGQNVTFRCDPISEHNRLYWYRQTLGQGPEFLTYFQNEAQLEKSRLLSDRFSAERPKGSFSTLEIQRTEQGDSAMYLCASSLVGAYYGYTFGSGTRLTVV.

This rearrangement joins TRBV5-8 to TRBJ1-6; 11 bases are a match to TRBD1. The V and J ends lost 6 bases and 7 bases, in that order; junction bases with no gene match: 3. Germline values: CDR1 SGHTS, CDR2 YDEGEE. The CDR3 length is 14 residues. CDR3 residues: CASMGTGGNSPLHF. The CDR3 DNA follows: TGTGCCAGCATGGGGACAGGGGGAAATTCACCCCTCCACTTT. Full variable domain (missing parts from reference TRBV5-8 and TRBJ1-6): EAGVTQSPTHLIKTRGQQATLRCSPISGHTSVYWYQQALGLGLQFLLWYDEGEERNRGNFPPRFSGRQFPNYSSELNVNALELEDSALYLCASMGTGGNSPLHFGNGTRLTVT.

The chain joins TRBV4-1 to TRBJ1-5; D may be TRBD1 (5 bases). The V gene's germline CDR1 is MGHRA and CDR2 YSYEKL. The germline V and J ends were trimmed by 1 base and 0 bases, with 13 bases remaining between them. The CDR3 spans 17 residues. The CDR3 DNA reads as TGCGCCAGCAGCCAAGGCGCAGGGTTGAATAGCAATCAGCCCCAGCATTTT. Translated: CASSQGAGLNSNQPQHF.

The V gene is TRBV6-6, the J gene TRBJ1-2; 9 bases match TRBD1. The CDR3 covers 16 residues. Germline assignment: CDR1 MNHNY and CDR2 SVGAGI (reference sequence). The trim removed 5 bases at V and 8 bases at J, leaving 15 bases unmatched. The CDR3, as DNA: TGTGCCAGCAGTGTTGGTCCCGGGACAGGGTCTAGCGGCTACACCTTC. This sequence encodes CASSVGPGTGSSGYTF.

The gene calls are TRBV9 and TRBJ2-3, with a tentative D call TRBD2 (6 bases). Trimming took 4 bases from V and 2 from J, leaving 14 bases between them. This CDR3 spans 15 amino acids. Germline CDR1 reads SGDLS; CDR2 reads YYNGEE. CDR3 DNA sequence: TGTGCCAGCAGCCTTGGGGGGAAGATCACAGATACGCAGTATTTT. It translates to CASSLGGKITDTQYF.

V and J are TRBV12-5 and TRBJ2-1; maybe TRBD2 (5 bases). V lost 3 bases, J lost 0 bases, and 15 bases lay in between. The CDR3 contains 17 residues. The germline gives CDR1 LGHNT, CDR2 FRNRAP. The CDR3 here is CASGLWLRGSSYNEQFF. In DNA, the CDR3 is TGTGCTAGTGGTTTATGGCTCCGGGGTAGCTCCTACAATGAGCAGTTCTTC.

V usage is TRBV27 and J usage is TRBJ2-7; 10 positions agree with TRBD1. The CDR3 runs to 16 residues. Germline CDR1 MNHEY, CDR2 SMNVEV (reference sequence). Trimming at V came to 5 bases and at J to 4 bases, leaving 11 bases not matched to a gene. The CDR3 spells CASSPSPDRGQYEQYF. CDR3 nucleotides: TGTGCCAGCAGTCCCTCTCCCGACAGGGGGCAATACGAGCAGTACTTC.

The chain joins TRBV29-1 to TRBJ1-1, with TRBD1 identical over 8 bases. The J segment lost 2 bases and the V segment lost 3 bases, leaving 11 bases of the junction unmatched. The CDR3 sequence is 16 residues long. Germline V gene data show CDR1 as SQVTM and CDR2 as ANQGSEA. CDR3 loop: CSVEGPGGTINTEAFF. The DNA of the CDR3 is TGCAGCGTTGAGGGGCCAGGGGGCACGATTAACACTGAAGCTTTCTTT. The entire variable domain, with the rest obtained from reference TRBV29-1 and TRBJ1-1, is as follows: SAVISQKPSRDICQRGTSLTIQCQVDSQVTMMFWYRQQPGQSLTLIATANQGSEATYESGFVIDKFPISRPNLTFSTLTVSNMSPEDSSIYLCSVEGPGGTINTEAFFGQGTRLTVV.

The chain has TRBV4-1 and TRBJ2-1; a possible D gene is TRBD2 (6 bases). Germline CDR1 MGHRA, CDR2 YSYEKL. CDR3 length: 18 residues. V gave up 0 bases and J gave up 5 bases, with 20 bases separating them. The DNA for the CDR3 is TGCGCCAGCAGCCAAGATGGGGGGATTGGTAGGACAAACAATGAGCAGTTCTTC. Its protein is CASSQDGGIGRTNNEQFF.